This TCR beta chain was retrieved from a study of beta chain features in type 1 diabetes. Details on this clone: Its matching antigen is unknown.

The entirety of the isolated RNA underwent reverse transcription, so expressed TCRB transcripts were sequenced. The protocol was immunoSEQ multiplex PCR, while the TCRdb copy is restricted to in-frame clones and leaves out a portion. The sample contains fewer than 400,000 clones, roughly 8% of which appear only once. Germline trimming cut 5 bases from V and 3 bases from J; bases unmatched to any gene: 4. The length of the CDR3 is 16 residues. The germline CDR1 and CDR2 sequences are LNHDA and SQIVND (reference sequence). Study-wide points: These data did not resolve whether HLA type affects TCRB rearrangement. Equally in patients and controls, PCR might preferentially amplify shorter templates.

Source material: central memory CD4+ T cells from blood. The V call is TRBV19, the J call TRBJ2-1; TRBD2 matches at 13 bases. The sequence derives from a woman aged 18-29 years in good health. The CDR3 DNA reads as TGTGCCAGTAGTCGGACTAGCGGGAGCCGCTACAATGAGCAGTTCTTC. It codes for CASSRTSGSRYNEQFF.